The present entry profiles one TCR beta chain with its context. This specimen belongs to a study of cytomegalovirus exposure and HLA in healthy donors. Study details: The 120 validation repertoires used the same platform as the roughly 700 first-cohort repertoires (as reported by a later analysis).

Looked up from germline, CDR1 is MGHRA and CDR2 is YSYEKL. This CDR3 has 15 amino acids. Trimming removed 0 bases from V and 0 bases from J, with 8 bases in between. Here immunoSEQ multiplex PCR was the method, and the copy in TCRdb shows in-frame clones only, minus some. The sample holds fewer than 400,000 clones, roughly 89% seen once. J is TRBJ1-1 and V is TRBV4-1; D is unresolved. The sample consisted of PBMCs. The TCR sequence derives from a woman aged 18-30 years in good health and CMV-seronegative. CDR3 coding DNA: TGCGCCAGCAGCCAAGATGCGAACGTGAACACTGAAGCTTTCTTT. This sequence encodes CASSQDANVNTEAFF.